These 26 T cell receptor beta chains originate from one sample sequenced in a study of shared clonotypes between healthy human individuals. Selected positively for CCR7 and CD45RO-negative, naive CD8 cells excluded terminally differentiated effector memory CD45RA+ cells. The assay was immunoSEQ multiplex PCR, and TCRdb's table has in-frame clones only and misses some. The sample records fewer than 1 million clones, approximately 96% being singletons. Sequenced: naive CD8+ T cells sorted from blood. All receptors derive from a man younger than 45 in good health.

The table lists this clone with a few counts. The chain is built from TRBV9 and TRBJ2-7; 9 nucleotides match TRBD2. In germline, CDR1 is SGDLS, CDR2 YYNGEE. This CDR3 contains 14 residues. The V and J ends lost 3 bases and 7 bases, in that order; junction bases with no gene match: 8. Here the CDR3 DNA reads TGTGCCAGCAGCGCTGCGGGGGGGTTTCGGGAGCAGTACTTC. This sequence encodes CASSAAGGFREQYF.

The CDR3 loop is CASGHPDRGPTGELFF. In nucleotides, the CDR3 is TGTGCTAGTGGCCACCCCGACAGGGGACCCACCGGGGAGCTGTTTTTT. The V gene is TRBV12-5, the J gene TRBJ2-2; 8 bases agree with TRBD1. CDR3 length: 16 residues. The germline V gene encodes CDR1 LGHNT and CDR2 FRNRAP. J lost 4 bases, V lost 6 bases, and 10 bases had no gene match.

Note on this clone: Other DNA sequences from this sample encode an identical CDR3 as well. V and J are TRBV9 and TRBJ2-1; 8 nucleotides match TRBD2. CDR1 is SGDLS and CDR2 is YYNGEE in the germline V gene. CDR3 length: 12 residues. Unmatched junction bases numbered 0, after V lost 2 bases and J lost 8 bases. CDR3 protein: CASSVGRDEQFF. The CDR3 region has the DNA TGTGCCAGCAGCGTCGGGAGGGATGAGCAGTTCTTC.

V and J are TRBV14 and TRBJ2-1; perhaps TRBD2 as D (5 bases). Germline CDR1 and CDR2: SGHDN and FVKESK. The CDR3 is 14 residues long. The V and J ends lost 3 bases and 4 bases respectively, with 10 bases between them. The CDR3, as DNA: TGTGCCAGCAGCCACAACACGGGGTACAATGAGCAGTTCTTC. It is translated as CASSHNTGYNEQFF.

The chain is built from TRBV6-5 and TRBJ2-1; D gene uncertain. The V gene's germline CDR1 is MNHEY and CDR2 SVGAGI. The CDR3 is 14 amino acids. V was shortened by 0 bases and J by 4 bases, with 7 bases between the two germline ends. The CDR3 DNA sequence: TGTGCCAGCAGTTACTCACAGCCTTACAATGAGCAGTTCTTC. Its translation: CASSYSQPYNEQFF.

This clone appeared once. This chain links TRBV29-1 with TRBJ2-7; 9 bases fit TRBD2. The V gene's germline CDR1 is SQVTM and CDR2 ANQGSEA. This CDR3 is built from 14 residues. Trimming cost V 2 bases and J 3 bases; bases outside gene matches: 5. The chain's CDR3 is CSVESGTSSYEQYF. The CDR3 nucleotides read TGCAGCGTTGAATCCGGGACTAGCAGCTACGAGCAGTACTTC.

The chain links TRBV27 to TRBJ2-3, with 8 bases matching TRBD2. The CDR3 covers 16 residues. Germline CDR1 and CDR2: MNHEY and SMNVEV (reference sequence). Germline trimming cut 3 bases from V and 3 bases from J; bases unmatched to any gene: 8. CDR3 protein: CASSFTSGSMTDTQYF. DNA for the CDR3: TGTGCCAGCAGTTTTACTAGCGGTTCGATGACAGATACGCAGTATTTT.

The V and J genes are TRBV6-6 and TRBJ1-4; tentative D call: TRBD1 (5 bases). V lost 5 bases and J lost 8, with 15 bases in between. The CDR3 contains 14 residues. CDR1 is MNHNY and CDR2 is SVGAGI in the germline V gene (reference sequence). CDR3 nucleotides: TGTGCCAGCAGTAGCAGGGTGCTTCGGGAAAAACTGTTTTTT. This codes for CASSSRVLREKLFF.

The J gene is TRBJ2-3, the V gene TRBV7-9, with D perhaps matching TRBD1 (6 bases). The CDR3 sequence is 14 residues long. Germline V CDR1 and CDR2: SEHNR, FQNEAQ (reference sequence). Trimming removed 5 bases from V and 1 base from J, with 10 bases in between. This CDR3 is CASSTNRGTDTQYF. The CDR3 nucleotides are TGTGCCAGCAGCACCAACAGGGGCACAGATACGCAGTATTTT.

This clone appeared once. The chain uses TRBV6-6 and TRBJ2-7, with D tentatively TRBD1 (6 bases). CDR1 and CDR2 (germline): MNHNY, SVGAGI (reference sequence). CDR3 length: 15 residues. V was cut by 7 bases and J by 3 bases, with 19 bases left in between. The CDR3 DNA is TGTGCCAGCACCGGGGACACGGGACCCCTCTACGAGCAGTACTTC. Protein product: CASTGDTGPLYEQYF.

This sequence joins TRBV25-1 and TRBJ2-2; the D is unclear. The V end lost 3 bases, the J end lost 7 bases, and 0 bases lay between the germline ends. The V gene's germline CDR1 is MGHDK and CDR2 SYGVNS. The CDR3 length is 10 residues. CDR3 amino acids: CASSDGELFF. CDR3 nucleotides: TGTGCCAGCAGTGACGGGGAGCTGTTTTTT.

V is TRBV7-6 and J is TRBJ2-1; D is unresolved. V lost 1 base and J 0 bases, leaving 7 bases between the germline ends. Germline assignment: CDR1 SGHVS and CDR2 FNYEAQ. This CDR3 has 15 amino acids. CDR3 coding DNA: TGTGCCAGCAGCTTAGTAGAGTCCTCCTACAATGAGCAGTTCTTC. Translated: CASSLVESSYNEQFF.

CDR3 bases: TGCAGCGTTGAAAAGGCTAGCGGGAGGGTTTTCAATGAGCAGTTCTTC. It encodes CSVEKASGRVFNEQFF. V usage is TRBV29-1 and J usage is TRBJ2-1, with 12 positions matching TRBD2. Germline CDR1 is SQVTM and CDR2 is ANQGSEA. CDR3 length: 16 amino acids. Trimming removed 2 bases from V and 6 bases from J; junction bases left unmatched: 8.

This chain links TRBV5-5 with TRBJ2-5; 7 bases are a match to TRBD1. CDR1 and CDR2 (germline): SGHKS, YYEKEE (reference sequence). The V segment lost 4 bases and the J segment 3 bases; nucleotides outside the gene matches: 6. CDR3 length: 14 residues. CDR3 sequence reads: CASSTTGTEETQYF. In DNA, the CDR3 is TGTGCCAGCAGCACGACCGGGACAGAAGAGACCCAGTACTTC.

The rearrangement joins TRBV5-4 to TRBJ2-1; D is possibly TRBD2 (6 bases). V was shortened by 3 bases and J by 1 base, with 11 bases between the two germline ends. This CDR3 contains 15 residues. CDR1 and CDR2 (germline): SGHNT, YYREEE (reference sequence). The CDR3 is CASSSWDFSYNEQFF. CDR3 nucleotides: TGTGCCAGCAGCTCGTGGGACTTTTCCTACAATGAGCAGTTCTTC.

This chain links TRBV12-5 with TRBJ1-3; D call uncertain. The ends were cut back, 3 bases at V and 3 bases at J, with 12 bases in the middle. The germline V gene encodes CDR1 LGHNT and CDR2 FRNRAP. This CDR3 contains 15 residues. In DNA, the CDR3 is TGTGCTAGTGGTTTCAGCGGGGTATATGGAAACACCATATATTTT. Translation: CASGFSGVYGNTIYF.

This chain links TRBV1 with TRBJ2-7. TRBV1 is an annotated pseudogene. The CDR3 length is 17 residues. The CDR3 nucleotides are TGCACCAGCAGCCAGAACCCGGACCGATTCCCGTTCTTCGAGCAGTACTTC. Encoded protein: CTSSQNPDRFPFFEQYF.

The chain joins TRBV11-2 to TRBJ1-1; TRBD1 agrees at 8 bases. The CDR3 has 18 amino acids. CDR1 is SGHAT and CDR2 is FQNNGV in the germline V gene. Trimming removed 1 base from V and 1 base from J; junction bases left unmatched: 11. The DNA for the CDR3 is TGTGCCAGCAGCTTAGTGACGCAGGGGGCAGGTTCGAACACTGAAGCTTTCTTT. Translation: CASSLVTQGAGSNTEAFF.

The CDR3 spells CASRVGSRGTEAFF. The CDR3 DNA follows: TGTGCCAGCAGGGTCGGGTCTCGCGGGACTGAAGCTTTCTTT. The chain combines TRBV7-9 with TRBJ1-1; D unresolved. The V gene's germline CDR1 is SEHNR and CDR2 FQNEAQ (reference sequence). The CDR3 is 14 residues long. Trimming took off 6 bases at V and 5 bases at J, with 16 bases between the two ends.

The CDR3 nucleotides read TGTGCCAGTAGTTGGGGACAGGGCTACGAGCAGTACTTC. Amino acid sequence: CASSWGQGYEQYF. The chain joins TRBV19 to TRBJ2-7; 9 positions match TRBD1. Germline trimming cut 5 bases from V and 3 bases from J; bases unmatched to any gene: 2. The CDR3 consists of 13 residues. Germline-derived CDR1 and CDR2 are LNHDA and SQIVND (reference sequence).

This chain connects TRBV29-1 to TRBJ2-3; tentatively, D is TRBD2 (6 bases). Germline lookup yields CDR1 SQVTM and CDR2 ANQGSEA. Trimming cost V 3 bases and J 2 bases, with 12 bases left between them. The CDR3 runs to 14 residues. The CDR3 protein is CSVEGGPLTDTQYF. In nucleotides, the CDR3 is TGCAGCGTTGAGGGGGGTCCTCTCACAGATACGCAGTATTTT.

The CDR3 here is CASSQDPPETQYF. DNA of the CDR3: TGCGCCAGCAGCCAAGATCCACCAGAGACCCAGTACTTC. The chain combines TRBV4-3 with TRBJ2-5; no reliable D call. This CDR3 contains 13 residues. Germline V lookup: CDR1 LGHNA, CDR2 YSLEER. Trimming took 0 bases from V and 4 from J, leaving 6 bases between them.

The chain recombines TRBV6-1 with TRBJ1-1; no definite D call. The CDR3 loop spans 15 amino acids. V was pared by 4 bases and J by 0 bases, with 12 bases between. Per germline, CDR1 MNHNS and CDR2 SASEGT. This chain's CDR3 is CASSVPGYLNTEAFF. Here the CDR3 DNA reads TGTGCCAGCAGTGTCCCGGGATATTTGAACACTGAAGCTTTCTTT.

The V gene is TRBV30, the J gene TRBJ1-4; D is unresolved. The V gene lost 1 base and the J gene lost 7 bases, with 10 bases spanning the gap. The CDR3 is 13 residues long. CDR1 is GTSNPN, CDR2 SVGIG, per germline (reference sequence). Here the CDR3 DNA reads TGTGCCTGGAGTGCGGGCTTCGGTGAAAAACTGTTTTTT. It specifies CAWSAGFGEKLFF.

CDR3 DNA: TGTGCCAGCCGGGCCCTGGAGGATACGCAGTATTTT. The encoded protein is CASRALEDTQYF. The chain links TRBV9 to TRBJ2-3; D is unresolved. Germline CDR1 and CDR2: SGDLS and YYNGEE. This CDR3 is 12 amino acids long. Trimming removed 7 bases at V and 6 bases at J, with 12 bases between.

This sequence joins TRBV10-3 and TRBJ2-2; 11 bases align to TRBD2. V lost 5 bases, J lost 0 bases, and 11 bases stayed unmatched. This CDR3 region has 19 residues. Germline CDR1 ENHRY, CDR2 SYGVKD. CDR3 protein: CAISKPFGLAGSNTGELFF. The CDR3 region has the DNA TGTGCCATCAGTAAACCTTTTGGACTAGCGGGTTCGAACACCGGGGAGCTGTTTTTT.